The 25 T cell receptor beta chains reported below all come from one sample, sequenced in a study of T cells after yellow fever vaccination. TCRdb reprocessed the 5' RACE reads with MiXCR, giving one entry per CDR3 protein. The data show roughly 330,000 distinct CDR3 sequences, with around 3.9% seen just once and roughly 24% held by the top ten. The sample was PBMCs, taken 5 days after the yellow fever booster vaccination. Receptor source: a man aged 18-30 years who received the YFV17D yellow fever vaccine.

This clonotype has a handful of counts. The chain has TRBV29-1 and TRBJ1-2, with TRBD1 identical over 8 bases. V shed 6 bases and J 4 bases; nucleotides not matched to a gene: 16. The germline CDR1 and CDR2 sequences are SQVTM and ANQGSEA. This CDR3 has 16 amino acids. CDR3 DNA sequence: TGCAGCGTCCCCAGAGGCGCAGGGGGCTCGGGCTATGGCTACACCTTC. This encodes CSVPRGAGGSGYGYTF.

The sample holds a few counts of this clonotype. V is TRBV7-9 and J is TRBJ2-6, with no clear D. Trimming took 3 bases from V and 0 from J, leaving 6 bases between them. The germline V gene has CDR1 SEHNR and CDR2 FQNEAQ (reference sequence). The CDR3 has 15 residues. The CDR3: CASSFYVSGANVLTF. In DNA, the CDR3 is TGTGCCAGCAGCTTTTATGTCTCTGGGGCCAACGTCCTGACTTTC.

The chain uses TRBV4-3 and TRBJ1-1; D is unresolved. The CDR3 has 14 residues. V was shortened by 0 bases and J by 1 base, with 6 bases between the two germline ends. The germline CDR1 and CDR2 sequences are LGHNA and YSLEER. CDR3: CASSQDVRNTEAFF. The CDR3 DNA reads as TGCGCCAGCAGCCAAGACGTGAGGAACACTGAAGCTTTCTTT.

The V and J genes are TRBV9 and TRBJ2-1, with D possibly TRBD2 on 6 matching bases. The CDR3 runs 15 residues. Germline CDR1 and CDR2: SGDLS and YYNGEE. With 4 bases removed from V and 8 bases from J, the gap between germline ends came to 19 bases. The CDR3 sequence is CASSPTVRDWDEQFF. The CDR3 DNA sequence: TGTGCCAGCAGCCCGACAGTCCGGGACTGGGATGAGCAGTTCTTC.

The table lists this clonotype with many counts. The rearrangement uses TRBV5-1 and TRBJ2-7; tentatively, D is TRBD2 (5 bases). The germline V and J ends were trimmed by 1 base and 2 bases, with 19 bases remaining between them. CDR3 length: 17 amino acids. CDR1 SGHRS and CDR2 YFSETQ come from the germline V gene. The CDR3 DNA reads TGCGCCAGCAGCTTGTCTTCGCGGGTGATGACTCCCTACGAGCAGTACTTC. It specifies CASSLSSRVMTPYEQYF.

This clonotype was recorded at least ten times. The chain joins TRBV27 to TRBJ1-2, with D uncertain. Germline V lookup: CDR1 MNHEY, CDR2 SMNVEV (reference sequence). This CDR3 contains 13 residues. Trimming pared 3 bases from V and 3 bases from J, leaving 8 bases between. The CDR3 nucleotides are TGTGCCAGCAGTTTGAACAGCCACTATGGCTACACCTTC. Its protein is CASSLNSHYGYTF.

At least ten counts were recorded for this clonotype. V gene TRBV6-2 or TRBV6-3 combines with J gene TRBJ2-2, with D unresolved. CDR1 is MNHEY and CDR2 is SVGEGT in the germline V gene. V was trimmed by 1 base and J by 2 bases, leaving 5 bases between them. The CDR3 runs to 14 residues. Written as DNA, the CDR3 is TGTGCCAGCAGTTACTACCCTAACACCGGGGAGCTGTTTTTT. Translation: CASSYYPNTGELFF.

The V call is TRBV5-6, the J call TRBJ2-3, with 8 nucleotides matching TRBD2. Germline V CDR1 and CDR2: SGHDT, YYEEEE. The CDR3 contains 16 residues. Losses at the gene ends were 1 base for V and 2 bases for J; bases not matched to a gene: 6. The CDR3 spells CASSLPPSGLTDTQYF. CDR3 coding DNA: TGTGCCAGCAGCTTGCCGCCTAGCGGGCTCACAGATACGCAGTATTTT.

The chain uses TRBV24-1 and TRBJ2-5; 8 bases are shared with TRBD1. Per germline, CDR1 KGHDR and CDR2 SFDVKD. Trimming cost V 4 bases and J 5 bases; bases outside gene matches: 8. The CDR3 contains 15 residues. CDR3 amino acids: CATSERQGWRETQYF. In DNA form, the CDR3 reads TGTGCCACCAGTGAACGACAGGGGTGGAGGGAGACCCAGTACTTC.

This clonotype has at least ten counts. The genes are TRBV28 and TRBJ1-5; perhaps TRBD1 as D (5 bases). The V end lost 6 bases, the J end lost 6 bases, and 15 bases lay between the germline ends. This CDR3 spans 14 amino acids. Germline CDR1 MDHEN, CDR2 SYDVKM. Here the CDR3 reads CASSPAGGGQPQHF. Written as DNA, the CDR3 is TGTGCCAGCAGCCCTGCGGGGGGGGGTCAGCCCCAGCATTTT. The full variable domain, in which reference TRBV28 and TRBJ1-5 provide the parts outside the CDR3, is DVKVTQSSRYLVKRTGEKVFLECVQDMDHENMFWYRQDPGLGLRLIYFSYDVKMKEKGDIPEGYSVSREKKERFSLILESASTNQTSMYLCASSPAGGGQPQHFGDGTRLSIL.

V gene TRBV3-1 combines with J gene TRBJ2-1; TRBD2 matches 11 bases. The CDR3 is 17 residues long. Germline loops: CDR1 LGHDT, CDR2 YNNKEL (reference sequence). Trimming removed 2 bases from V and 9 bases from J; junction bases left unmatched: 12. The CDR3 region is CASSQHSGGAFSTEQFF. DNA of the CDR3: TGTGCCAGCAGCCAACATAGCGGGGGGGCCTTTTCTACTGAGCAGTTCTTC.

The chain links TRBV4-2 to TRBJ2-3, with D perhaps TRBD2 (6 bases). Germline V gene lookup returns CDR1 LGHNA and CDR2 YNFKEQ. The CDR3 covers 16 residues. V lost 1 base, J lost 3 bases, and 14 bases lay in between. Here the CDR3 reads CASSQGNSGRTDTQYF. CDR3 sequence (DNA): TGTGCCAGCAGCCAAGGGAACTCAGGGAGGACAGATACGCAGTATTTT.

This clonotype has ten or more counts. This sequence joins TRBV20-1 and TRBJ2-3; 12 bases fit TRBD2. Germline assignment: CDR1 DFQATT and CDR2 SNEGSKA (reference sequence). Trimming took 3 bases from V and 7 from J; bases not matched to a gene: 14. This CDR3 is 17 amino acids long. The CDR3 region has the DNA TGCAGTGCTAGGGGTTCTAGCGGGGGGGCAAGCAGGTATACGCAGTATTTT. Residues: CSARGSSGGASRYTQYF.

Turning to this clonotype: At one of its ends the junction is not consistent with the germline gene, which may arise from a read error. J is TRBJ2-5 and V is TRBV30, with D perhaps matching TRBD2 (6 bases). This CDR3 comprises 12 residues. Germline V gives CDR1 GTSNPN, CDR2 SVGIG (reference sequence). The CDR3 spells CAWGLTQQTQYF. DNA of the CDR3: TGTGCCTGGGGACTAACCCAACAGACCCAGTACTTC.

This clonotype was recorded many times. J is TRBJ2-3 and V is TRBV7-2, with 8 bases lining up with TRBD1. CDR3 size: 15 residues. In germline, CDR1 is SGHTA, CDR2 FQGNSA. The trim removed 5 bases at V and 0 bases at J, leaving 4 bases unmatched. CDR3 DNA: TGTGCCAGCAGCCTGGACAGGGTTAGCACAGATACGCAGTATTTT. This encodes CASSLDRVSTDTQYF. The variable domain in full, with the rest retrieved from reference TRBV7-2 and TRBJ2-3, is GAGVSQSPSNKVTEKGKDVELRCDPISGHTALYWYRQSLGQGLEFLIYFQGNSAPDKSGLPSDRFSAERTGGSVSTLTIQRTQQEDSAVYLCASSLDRVSTDTQYFGPGTRLTVL.

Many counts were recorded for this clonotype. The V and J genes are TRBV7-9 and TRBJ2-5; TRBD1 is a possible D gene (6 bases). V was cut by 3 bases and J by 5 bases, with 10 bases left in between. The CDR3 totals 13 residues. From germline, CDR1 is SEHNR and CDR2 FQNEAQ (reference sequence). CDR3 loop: CASSFAGVETQYF. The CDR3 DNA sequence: TGTGCCAGCAGCTTCGCAGGGGTGGAGACCCAGTACTTC. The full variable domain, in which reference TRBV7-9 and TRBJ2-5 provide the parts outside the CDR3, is DTGVSQNPRHKITKRGQNVTFRCDPISEHNRLYWYRQTLGQGPEFLTYFQNEAQLEKSRLLSDRFSAERPKGSFSTLEIQRTEQGDSAMYLCASSFAGVETQYFGPGTRLLVL.

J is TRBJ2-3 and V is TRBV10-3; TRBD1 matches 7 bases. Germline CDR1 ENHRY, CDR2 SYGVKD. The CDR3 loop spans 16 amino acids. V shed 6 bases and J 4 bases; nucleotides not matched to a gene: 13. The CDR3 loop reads CAIRPSTGWGSDTQYF. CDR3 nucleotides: TGTGCCATCAGACCATCGACAGGGTGGGGGTCAGATACGCAGTATTTT.

CDR3 DNA: TGTGCCAGCAGCCCCCGGGACAGCTATCAGCCCCAGCATTTT. It is translated as CASSPRDSYQPQHF. The J gene is TRBJ1-5, the V gene TRBV7-9, with TRBD1 identical over 7 bases. This CDR3 region has 14 residues. Germline trimming cut 5 bases from V and 5 bases from J; bases unmatched to any gene: 6. Germline CDR1 reads SEHNR; CDR2 reads FQNEAQ (reference sequence).

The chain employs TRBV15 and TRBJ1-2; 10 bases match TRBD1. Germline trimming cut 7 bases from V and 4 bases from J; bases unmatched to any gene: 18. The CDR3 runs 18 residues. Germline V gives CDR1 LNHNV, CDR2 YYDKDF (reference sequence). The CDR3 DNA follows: TGTGCCACCAAAAAATCTAAGTCTGGGGACAGGGGCCTCTATGGCTACACCTTC. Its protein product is CATKKSKSGDRGLYGYTF.

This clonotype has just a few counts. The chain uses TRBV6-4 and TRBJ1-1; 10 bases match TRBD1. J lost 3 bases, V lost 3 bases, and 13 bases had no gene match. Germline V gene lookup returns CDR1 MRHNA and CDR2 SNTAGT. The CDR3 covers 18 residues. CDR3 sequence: CASSDTRPGTGVDTEAFF. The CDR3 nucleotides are TGTGCCAGCAGTGATACACGTCCCGGGACAGGGGTGGACACTGAAGCTTTCTTT.

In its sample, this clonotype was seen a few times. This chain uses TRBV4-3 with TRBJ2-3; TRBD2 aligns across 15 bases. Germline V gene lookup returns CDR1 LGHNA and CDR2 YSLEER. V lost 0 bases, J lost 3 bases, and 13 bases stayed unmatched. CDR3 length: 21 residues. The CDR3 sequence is CASSQDIRRTSGGEGTDTQYF. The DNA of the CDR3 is TGCGCCAGCAGCCAAGACATTCGTCGGACTAGCGGGGGGGAGGGTACAGATACGCAGTATTTT.

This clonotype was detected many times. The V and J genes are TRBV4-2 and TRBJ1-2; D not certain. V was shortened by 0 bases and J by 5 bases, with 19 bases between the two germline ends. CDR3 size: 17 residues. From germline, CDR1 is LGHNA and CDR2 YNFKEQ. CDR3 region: CASSQDRGGIRSYGYTF. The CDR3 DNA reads TGTGCCAGCAGCCAAGATCGAGGAGGGATTAGGAGTTATGGCTACACCTTC.

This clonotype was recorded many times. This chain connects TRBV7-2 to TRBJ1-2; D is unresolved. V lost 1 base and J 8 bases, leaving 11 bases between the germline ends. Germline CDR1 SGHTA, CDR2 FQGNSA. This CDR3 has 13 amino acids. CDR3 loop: CASSLVRYGGYTF. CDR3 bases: TGTGCCAGCAGCTTAGTTAGGTATGGAGGCTACACCTTC.

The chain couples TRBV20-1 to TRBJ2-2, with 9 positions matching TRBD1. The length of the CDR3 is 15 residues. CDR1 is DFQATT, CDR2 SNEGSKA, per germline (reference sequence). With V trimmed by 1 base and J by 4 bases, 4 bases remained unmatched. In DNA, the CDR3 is TGCAGTGCTAGAGCCGGGACAGGGATCACCGGGGAGCTGTTTTTT. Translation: CSARAGTGITGELFF.

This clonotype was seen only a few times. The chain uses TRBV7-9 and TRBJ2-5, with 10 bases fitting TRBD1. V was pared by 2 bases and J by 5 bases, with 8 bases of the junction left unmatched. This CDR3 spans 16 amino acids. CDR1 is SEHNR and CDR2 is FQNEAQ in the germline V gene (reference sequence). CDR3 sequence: CASSLKKGQGRETQYF. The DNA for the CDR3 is TGTGCCAGCAGCTTAAAAAAGGGACAGGGGAGGGAGACCCAGTACTTC.